This TCR beta chain was recovered during a study of T cells in Graves' hyperthyroidism and ophthalmopathy. Study-wide results and limits: Ophthalmopathy onset followed model prediction by a median about seven months. By a 13 V-J model, ophthalmopathy was set apart from stable hyperthyroidism. Within blood appeared most thyroid clonotypes that had expanded above 0.001.

TCR beta CDR3 sequences were amplified from RNA transcripts. RT-PCR in the first round (using the HTBI primer set) targeted the TCR CDR3. Each CDR3 protein gets one entry after TCRdb re-called the multiplex PCR reads with MiXCR. The sample lists roughly 420,000 distinct CDR3 sequences; around 14% were seen once. The CDR3 consists of 15 residues. J was trimmed by 8 bases and V by 6 bases; bases with no gene match: 13. Graves' hyperthyroidism was deemed stable given no ophthalmopathy progression within 18 months. The sample holds many counts of this clonotype. The antigen is unknown. The TCR was taken from a woman aged 18-35 years with Graves' hyperthyroidism. The sample comprised blood. The J gene is TRBJ2-3, the V gene TRBV12-3 or TRBV12-4; 8 nucleotides align to TRBD2. The CDR3 bases are TGTGCCAGCAGCTGGGCAGGCGCGGCGGGAGGTACGCAGTATTTT. Translating it yields CASSWAGAAGGTQYF.